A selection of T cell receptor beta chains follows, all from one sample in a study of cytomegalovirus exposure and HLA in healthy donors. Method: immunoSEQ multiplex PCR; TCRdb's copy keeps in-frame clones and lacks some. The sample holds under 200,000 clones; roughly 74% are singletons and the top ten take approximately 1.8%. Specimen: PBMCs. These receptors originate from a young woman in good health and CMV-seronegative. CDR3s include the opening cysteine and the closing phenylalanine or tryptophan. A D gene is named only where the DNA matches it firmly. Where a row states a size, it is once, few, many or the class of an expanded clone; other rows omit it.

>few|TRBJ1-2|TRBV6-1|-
CASRPTGKHGYTF
TGTGCCAGCAGGCCCACAGGGAAGCATGGCTACACCTTC
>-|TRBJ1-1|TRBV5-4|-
CASSIGGANTEAFF
TGTGCCAGCAGCATAGGGGGGGCTAACACTGAAGCTTTCTTT
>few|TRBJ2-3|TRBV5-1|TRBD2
CASSGTSKSQYF
TGCGCCAGCAGCGGGACTAGTAAGTCGCAGTATTTT
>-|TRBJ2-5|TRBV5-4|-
CASSLIGGETQYF
TGTGCCAGCAGCTTAATTGGCGGAGAGACCCAGTACTTC
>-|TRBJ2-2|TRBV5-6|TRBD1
CASSLPGTAANTGELFF
TGTGCCAGCAGCTTGCCGGGGACAGCCGCGAACACCGGGGAGCTGTTTTTT
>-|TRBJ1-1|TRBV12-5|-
CASRAGFGTEAFF
TGTGCTAGTAGGGCAGGGTTTGGCACTGAAGCTTTCTTT
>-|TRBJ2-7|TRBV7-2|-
CASSLEGGTFREQYF
TGTGCCAGCAGCTTAGAAGGGGGAACGTTTCGCGAGCAGTACTTC
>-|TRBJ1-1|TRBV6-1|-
CASSTQRIEAFF
TGTGCCAGCAGTACTCAGAGGATTGAGGCTTTCTTT
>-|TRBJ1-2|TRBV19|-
CASRRLTGVYGYTF
TGTGCCAGTAGACGACTCACCGGGGTCTATGGCTACACCTTC
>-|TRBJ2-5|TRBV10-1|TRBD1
CASSETGQGALQPQETQYF
TGCGCCAGCAGTGAGACCGGACAGGGGGCCCTCCAGCCCCAAGAGACCCAGTACTTC
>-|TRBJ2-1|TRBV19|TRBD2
CASSSRLALGIYNEQFF
TGTGCCAGTAGTAGCAGACTAGCCTTAGGGATCTACAATGAGCAGTTCTTC
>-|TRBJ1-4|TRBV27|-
CASSPSGRGFLGPGSEQLFF
TGTGCCAGCAGTCCCTCGGGCAGGGGATTTTTAGGACCGGGTAGTGAACAACTGTTTTTT
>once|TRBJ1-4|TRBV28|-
CASSLSGGAVANEKLFF
TGTGCCAGCAGTTTAAGTGGGGGCGCCGTGGCTAATGAAAAACTGTTTTTT